This T cell receptor beta chain derives from a study of cytomegalovirus exposure and HLA in healthy donors. Study-wide background: Samples from HLA-typed donors yielded about 85 million unique TCRs in an early data release.

This clone turned up a few times. Its cognate antigen is unknown. General study results and limits: Within an earlier analysis, most TCR beta V segments proved productive either about 87% or about 30% of the time. An observed cluster of highly shared sequence variants was recorded as a likely sequencing artifact.

Germline assignment: CDR1 MRHNA and CDR2 SNTAGT. Trimming removed 4 bases from V and 6 bases from J; junction bases left unmatched: 6. CDR3 length: 13 amino acids. PCR primers comprised 60 Vbeta and 13 Jbeta primers. Generated by immunoSEQ multiplex PCR, the TCRdb table keeps only in-frame clones and is missing some. Of roughly 80,000 clones in the sample, around 74% were seen once. The chain employs TRBV6-4 and TRBJ2-7; the match to TRBD1 covers 7 bases. This sequence originates from a woman aged 45 to 65 in good health and CMV-seropositive. Sequencing used PBMCs. The chain's CDR3 is CASSAQGNGEQYF. The CDR3, as DNA: TGTGCCAGCAGTGCACAGGGGAACGGCGAGCAGTACTTC.